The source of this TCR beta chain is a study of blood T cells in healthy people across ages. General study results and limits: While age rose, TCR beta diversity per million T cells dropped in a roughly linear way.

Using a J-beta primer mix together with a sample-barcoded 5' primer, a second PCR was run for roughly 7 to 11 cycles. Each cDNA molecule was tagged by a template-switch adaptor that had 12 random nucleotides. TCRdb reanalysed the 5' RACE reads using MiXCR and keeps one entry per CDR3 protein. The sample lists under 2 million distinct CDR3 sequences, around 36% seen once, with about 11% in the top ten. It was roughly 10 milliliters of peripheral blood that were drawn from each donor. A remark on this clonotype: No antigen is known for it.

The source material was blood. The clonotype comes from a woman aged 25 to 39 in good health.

CDR3 region: CSARVPRASYEQYF. CDR3 nucleotide sequence: TGCAGTGCTAGAGTCCCCCGAGCATCCTACGAGCAGTACTTC. This chain joins TRBV20-1 and TRBJ2-5, with no clear D. The J call may be in error: the DNA end matches TRBJ2-7 better. Germline CDR1 and CDR2: DFQATT and SNEGSKA (reference sequence). The CDR3 length is 14 residues.